The table lists the clone carrying this T cell receptor beta chain with a few counts. Its cognate antigen is unknown. These data belong to a study of CD8+ T cells in alopecia areata. RNA was extracted and reverse transcribed into cDNA as the sequencing template. Generated by immunoSEQ multiplex PCR, the TCRdb table keeps only in-frame clones and is missing some. Among over 85,000 clones listed, 60% to 80% were seen once. The treatment here: oral pan-JAK inhibitor, 5-10 mg twice daily. CD4+ and CD8+ T cells were sorted from PBMCs. The germline V gene encodes CDR1 LNHDA and CDR2 SQIVND (reference sequence). Trimming shortened V by 3 bases and J by 7 bases, and 10 bases separated the two germline ends. This CDR3 is 12 amino acids long. General study findings and limits: Uncertain still, given a single nonresponder, is whether baseline CD8+ expansion links to response.

The sample consisted of CD8+ T cells sorted from blood, taken between weeks 43 and 45, from a patient treated with tofacitinib. The TCR comes from a human donor with alopecia areata. The J gene is TRBJ2-7, the V gene TRBV19; D possibly corresponds to TRBD2 (6 bases). The CDR3 protein is CASSIPGREQYF. The CDR3 bases are TGTGCCAGTAGTATCCCAGGGAGGGAGCAGTACTTC. The entire variable domain, with the rest obtained from reference TRBV19 and TRBJ2-7, is as follows: DGGITQSPKYLFRKEGQNVTLSCEQNLNHDAMYWYRQDPGQGLRLIYYSQIVNDFQKGDIAEGYSVSREKKESFPLTVTSAQKNPTAFYLCASSIPGREQYFGPGTRLTVT.